This entry features one T cell receptor (beta chain) sequence. These data come from a study of PD-L1 blockade in urothelial cancer. About the study: At 3 weeks after treatment start (second dose) and again at 6 weeks, blood was analyzed. Blood samples contained a median about 150,000 T cells.

In each PCR, synthetic TCR analog templates were spiked in. Sequenced by immunoSEQ multiplex PCR; TCRdb stores in-frame clones only, minus some. Here the sample spans tens of thousands of clones, over 75% being singletons. Documented time point: pretreatment peripheral blood. The receptor comes from a man between 60 and 75 years old with urothelial cancer. Here the sequenced sample was PBMCs, taken around atezolizumab (anti-PD-L1) treatment.

The CDR3 region is CASSTERESQSRANVLTF. The CDR3, as DNA: TGTGCCAGCAGCACCGAGCGTGAATCTCAAAGTCGGGCCAACGTCCTGACTTTC. This chain joins TRBV7-6 and TRBJ2-6, with no clear D. The length of the CDR3 is 18 residues. V dropped 5 bases and J dropped 5 bases, with 22 bases sitting between them. Germline V CDR1 and CDR2: SGHVS, FNYEAQ.